The 29 T cell receptor beta chains below come from one sample, sequenced in a study of blood T cell repertoires in COVID-19. Clones were sequenced by immunoSEQ multiplex PCR, and TCRdb holds only the in-frame ones, with some missing. Among 300,000 to 350,000 clones listed, around 90% were seen once. Sequenced input: PBMCs or T cells enriched from blood (not recorded which). These receptors were collected from a woman aged 18-29 years with acute COVID-19.

The chain employs TRBV27 and TRBJ1-2, with TRBD1 matching over 8 bases. Germline V gives CDR1 MNHEY, CDR2 SMNVEV (reference sequence). The CDR3 spans 14 residues. The V segment lost 5 bases and the J segment 8 bases; nucleotides outside the gene matches: 10. The chain's CDR3 is CASSPLDRVGGYTF. CDR3 coding DNA: TGTGCCAGCAGTCCCCTGGACAGGGTGGGAGGCTACACCTTC.

The V and J genes are TRBV27 and TRBJ1-1; TRBD1 might be the D (5 bases). CDR1 is MNHEY, CDR2 SMNVEV, per germline (reference sequence). The CDR3 totals 14 residues. V was cut by 5 bases and J by 3 bases, with 13 bases left in between. CDR3 in DNA: TGTGCCAGCAGTGATCAGGGCTCCCACACTGAAGCTTTCTTT. This encodes CASSDQGSHTEAFF.

This chain links TRBV28 with TRBJ2-2; 12 nucleotides line up with TRBD1. The trim removed 8 bases at V and 0 bases at J, leaving 7 bases unmatched. The germline CDR1 and CDR2 sequences are MDHEN and SYDVKM. CDR3 length equals 17 residues. For the CDR3, the DNA is TGTGCCAGCCAGGGACAGGGGGCCATTACGAACACCGGGGAGCTGTTTTTT. Encoded protein: CASQGQGAITNTGELFF.

The chain recombines TRBV4-1 with TRBJ2-4; TRBD2 might be the D (5 bases). The V and J ends lost 0 bases and 7 bases respectively, with 13 bases between them. The germline CDR1 and CDR2 sequences are MGHRA and YSYEKL. CDR3 length: 15 amino acids. The CDR3 protein is CASSQEGRGVNIQYF. DNA of the CDR3: TGCGCCAGCAGCCAAGAGGGGAGAGGAGTTAACATTCAGTACTTC.

This rearrangement joins TRBV25-1 to TRBJ1-2; D is ambiguous. This CDR3 contains 15 residues. V shed 3 bases and J shed 0 bases, with 11 bases lying between them. The germline V gene has CDR1 MGHDK and CDR2 SYGVNS. DNA for the CDR3: TGTGCCAGCAGTGACGAAGTCAGAACTAACTATGGCTACACCTTC. It is translated as CASSDEVRTNYGYTF.

This chain uses TRBV24-1 with TRBJ2-5; D possibly corresponds to TRBD2 (5 bases). V lost 9 bases and J lost 0, with 13 bases in between. Germline lookup yields CDR1 KGHDR and CDR2 SFDVKD. The CDR3 sequence is 14 residues long. DNA of the CDR3: TGTGCCACCTCGGGGAAAAGGTACCAAGAGACCCAGTACTTC. Encoded protein: CATSGKRYQETQYF.

The table lists this clone with a count of one. J is TRBJ2-7 and V is TRBV4-1; 15 nucleotides align to TRBD2. The germline CDR1 and CDR2 sequences are MGHRA and YSYEKL. This CDR3 comprises 20 residues. V lost 0 bases and J lost 4; bases outside the gene matches: 13. The CDR3 bases are TGCGCCAGCAGCCAAGACCCCTCTACAGGACTAGCGGGAGGGGATTACGAGCAGTACTTC. Its protein product is CASSQDPSTGLAGGDYEQYF.

This clone was seen more than once but under ten times. This chain joins TRBV4-2 and TRBJ2-3; 10 bases map to TRBD2. This CDR3 is built from 17 residues. The germline CDR1 and CDR2 sequences are LGHNA and YNFKEQ. The trim removed 0 bases at V and 4 bases at J, leaving 7 bases unmatched. The CDR3 spells CASSQDRLAGEPDTQYF. The CDR3 coding sequence is TGTGCCAGCAGCCAAGATCGTCTAGCGGGAGAGCCAGATACGCAGTATTTT.

This sequence joins TRBV7-9 and TRBJ1-1, with a tentative D call TRBD1 (5 bases). The ends were cut back, 5 bases at V and 0 bases at J, with 13 bases in the middle. The germline CDR1 and CDR2 sequences are SEHNR and FQNEAQ (reference sequence). The CDR3 is 15 amino acids. The CDR3 sequence: CASSGNRQMNTEAFF. CDR3 coding DNA: TGTGCCAGCAGCGGGAACCGACAGATGAACACTGAAGCTTTCTTT.

This clone was observed a single time. The chain carries TRBV27 and TRBJ2-7, with D hard to call. This CDR3 spans 12 amino acids. From germline, CDR1 is MNHEY and CDR2 SMNVEV (reference sequence). Trimming removed 2 bases at V and 2 bases at J, with 4 bases between. This CDR3 reads CASSLDTYEQYF. The CDR3 DNA follows: TGTGCCAGCAGTTTAGACACCTACGAGCAGTACTTC.

The chain joins TRBV5-1 to TRBJ2-7; the D gene is possibly TRBD1 (5 bases). The V gene's germline CDR1 is SGHRS and CDR2 YFSETQ. V lost 4 bases to trimming and J lost 5 bases, with 16 bases between them. The CDR3 is 14 residues long. The CDR3 region has the DNA TGCGCCAGCAGCCACCGGCAGGGTACCCACGAGCAGTACTTC. It codes for CASSHRQGTHEQYF.

This clone turned up a few times. J is TRBJ2-1 and V is TRBV7-3, with 10 bases that match TRBD2. From germline, CDR1 is SGHTA and CDR2 FQGTGA. With 1 base clipped from V and 5 bases from J, the junction kept 5 bases outside the gene matches. The CDR3 totals 16 residues. This CDR3 is CASSLKGTSDNNEQFF. The CDR3 DNA is TGTGCCAGCAGCTTAAAAGGGACTAGCGACAACAATGAGCAGTTCTTC.

The chain combines TRBV10-2 with TRBJ2-7, with 10 nucleotides matching TRBD1. The trim removed 7 bases at V and 2 bases at J, leaving 11 bases unmatched. The CDR3 is made up of 16 amino acids. Germline V gene data show CDR1 as WSHSY and CDR2 as SAAADI. CDR3 nucleotides: TGCGCCAGCACCTCAGCGAGAGGACAGGGGGCCTACGAGCAGTACTTC. It encodes CASTSARGQGAYEQYF.

The chain links TRBV3-1 (or the pseudogene TRBV3-2) to TRBJ1-5, with TRBD1 as a possible D gene (6 bases). This CDR3 is built from 16 residues. V was cut by 4 bases and J by 1 base, with 14 bases left in between. In germline, CDR1 is LGHDT, CDR2 YNNKEL (reference sequence). CDR3 coding DNA: TGTGCCAGCAGCCTAGGGGCAACAGGGAGCAATCAGCCCCAGCATTTT. This encodes CASSLGATGSNQPQHF.

Regarding this clone: Other DNA sequences in the sample encode the same CDR3. This chain connects TRBV28 to TRBJ1-1; a weak D match, TRBD1 (6 bases). This CDR3 is built from 13 residues. CDR1 is MDHEN and CDR2 is SYDVKM in the germline V gene. V lost 4 bases and J lost 5, with 11 bases in between. CDR3 in DNA: TGTGCCAGCAGTTCACAGGGTGGGACTGAAGCTTTCTTT. Protein: CASSSQGGTEAFF.

The sample holds one count of this clone. The CDR3 nucleotides are TGTGCCAGCAGCGTTGAAGGGACAGGGGATAATTCACCCCTCCACTTT. It is translated as CASSVEGTGDNSPLHF. The rearrangement joins TRBV9 to TRBJ1-6, with TRBD1 matching over 10 bases. The germline V gene has CDR1 SGDLS and CDR2 YYNGEE. With V trimmed by 2 bases and J by 5 bases, 4 bases remained unmatched. The CDR3 contains 16 residues.

CDR3 DNA sequence: TGTGCCAGTAAGACTAGCGGACAAGAGACCCAGTACTTC. Its protein product is CASKTSGQETQYF. This chain uses TRBV19 with TRBJ2-5; TRBD2 matches at 9 bases. The CDR3 runs to 13 residues. V shed 7 bases, J shed 2 bases, and the junction held 2 bases outside the gene matches. Per germline, CDR1 LNHDA and CDR2 SQIVND (reference sequence).

J is TRBJ1-5 and V is TRBV2; 8 bases are a match to TRBD1. V lost 7 bases, J lost 5 bases, and 7 bases stayed unmatched. Germline CDR1 is SNHLY and CDR2 is FYNNEI. The CDR3 length is 14 residues. The CDR3 sequence: CASKGTGAHQPQHF. As DNA, the CDR3 is TGTGCCAGCAAAGGGACAGGAGCTCATCAGCCCCAGCATTTT.

The chain combines TRBV27 with TRBJ1-5; D unclear. Trimming stripped 5 bases from V and 7 bases from J, with 12 bases between. The CDR3 runs 13 residues. Germline lookup yields CDR1 MNHEY and CDR2 SMNVEV (reference sequence). For the CDR3, the DNA is TGTGCCAGCAGTCTGGTGGGCTCCCAGCCCCAGCATTTT. Protein: CASSLVGSQPQHF.

This sequence joins TRBV5-1 and TRBJ1-4; D remains unclear. CDR3 length: 15 amino acids. From germline, CDR1 is SGHRS and CDR2 YFSETQ. Trimming took 0 bases from V and 5 from J, leaving 11 bases between them. The CDR3 DNA is TGCGCCAGCAGCTTGGGAGACACATACAATGAAAAACTGTTTTTT. Its translation is CASSLGDTYNEKLFF.

This rearrangement joins TRBV7-6 to TRBJ2-1; the D gene is possibly TRBD2 (7 bases). Germline CDR1 and CDR2: SGHVS and FNYEAQ. The CDR3 has 15 amino acids. V dropped 10 bases and J dropped 0 bases, with 16 bases sitting between them. The CDR3 DNA follows: TGTGCCACGGTTAAGGGGGGGGACTCCTACAATGAGCAGTTCTTC. As protein: CATVKGGDSYNEQFF.

The V and J genes are TRBV4-1 and TRBJ1-4, with D hard to call. The CDR3 runs 16 residues. Between the trimmed V and J ends, which lost 0 bases and 13 bases, there was a span of 21 bases. Germline-derived CDR1 and CDR2 are MGHRA and YSYEKL. The CDR3 spells CASSQDSLGIAGRLFF. Here the CDR3 DNA reads TGCGCCAGCAGCCAAGATTCTTTGGGTATCGCGGGGAGACTGTTTTTT.

The V gene is TRBV3-1 (or the pseudogene TRBV3-2), the J gene TRBJ1-2; maybe TRBD1 (6 bases). Trimming took off 0 bases at V and 2 bases at J, with 10 bases between the two ends. Germline V gives CDR1 LGHDT, CDR2 YNNKEL (reference sequence). CDR3 size: 15 residues. CDR3 sequence (DNA): TGTGCCAGCAGCCAAGAGTCAAGGGGGAACTATGGCTACACCTTC. It yields the protein CASSQESRGNYGYTF.

CDR3 coding DNA: TGTGCCAGCAGTTTTAAGCTGGGACAGGGGGACTCTTTCGAGCAGTTCTTC. It is translated as CASSFKLGQGDSFEQFF. This chain links TRBV28 with TRBJ2-1, with 11 bases aligning to TRBD1. J was trimmed by 10 bases and V by 3 bases; bases with no gene match: 14. Germline CDR1 MDHEN, CDR2 SYDVKM. CDR3 size: 17 residues.

The chain links TRBV18 to TRBJ1-1; weak D call: TRBD1 (5 bases). The V gene's germline CDR1 is KGHSH and CDR2 LQKENI. The CDR3 covers 14 residues. Between the trimmed V and J ends, which lost 6 bases and 0 bases, there was a span of 11 bases. CDR3 amino acids: CASSQTEMNTEAFF. CDR3 bases: TGTGCCAGCTCGCAGACAGAGATGAACACTGAAGCTTTCTTT.

The CDR3 here is CASRRDRDNSPLHF. For the CDR3, the DNA is TGTGCCAGCAGGAGGGACAGGGATAATTCACCCCTCCACTTT. V and J are TRBV2 and TRBJ1-6; 9 bases line up with TRBD1. Germline V lookup: CDR1 SNHLY, CDR2 FYNNEI. The CDR3 has 14 amino acids. With V trimmed by 6 bases and J by 5 bases, 2 bases remained unmatched.

For the CDR3, the DNA is TGTGCCAGCTCACCAGGACTAGCGGGGCCCACCTACGAGCAGTACTTC. Its protein is CASSPGLAGPTYEQYF. The V gene is TRBV18, the J gene TRBJ2-7; 12 bases fit TRBD2. Losses at the gene ends were 2 bases for V and 2 bases for J; bases not matched to a gene: 4. Germline V gene data show CDR1 as KGHSH and CDR2 as LQKENI. CDR3 size: 16 residues.

The rearrangement links TRBV27 to TRBJ2-2; D might be TRBD2 (5 bases). Germline-derived CDR1 and CDR2 are MNHEY and SMNVEV (reference sequence). The V gene lost 1 base and the J gene lost 4 bases, with 13 bases spanning the gap. This CDR3 has 16 residues. As DNA, the CDR3 is TGTGCCAGCAGTTTATTGCGGGCGGCGGGCACCGGGGAGCTGTTTTTT. Protein product: CASSLLRAAGTGELFF.

The chain uses TRBV5-5 and TRBJ1-5; D remains ambiguous. The V end lost 4 bases, the J end lost 4 bases, and 21 bases lay between the germline ends. Germline V gene sequence: CDR1 SGHKS, CDR2 YYEKEE (reference sequence). The CDR3 runs to 17 residues. The CDR3 nucleotides are TGTGCCAGCAGCGCAAGGTCCTACGAGAAGCGGAATCAGCCCCAGCATTTT. It specifies CASSARSYEKRNQPQHF.